This T cell receptor (beta chain) was identified in a study of T cell responses to AZD1222 COVID-19 vaccine. Overall study findings and caveats: Reportedly, nearly half of unique spike TCRs recognized epitopes outside B.1.351/B.1.1.7 mutations. Sampling that yielded the repertoires occurred only after the peak T cell response. Recipients of AZD1222 seropositive at baseline numbered only six or seven.

Repertoires were generated with immunoSEQ multiplex PCR, while TCRdb's copy carries only in-frame clones and drops some. The sample records more than 85,000 clones, roughly 90% being singletons. As to this clone: Its antigen remains unidentified.

The CDR3 loop spans 14 amino acids. Trimming cost V 5 bases and J 4 bases; bases outside gene matches: 8. Germline CDR1 MNHEY, CDR2 SVGAGI. The source material was peripheral blood, sampled on day 0 of AZD1222 vaccination. The clonotype comes from an adult in good health. The chain is built from TRBV6-5 and TRBJ2-7, with 7 bases that match TRBD2. The CDR3 is CASSRGSLSYEQYF. CDR3 coding DNA: TGTGCCAGCAGTCGCGGGAGTCTTTCGTACGAGCAGTACTTC.